Listed below are T cell receptor beta chains from one sample, sequenced in a study of blood T cell repertoires in COVID-19. Sequencing used immunoSEQ multiplex PCR; TCRdb keeps in-frame clones, though not all of them. This table has about 200,000 clones, about 86% appearing once. The source material was PBMCs or T cells enriched from blood (not recorded which). The receptors originated from a man between 35 and 55 years old who had recovered from COVID-19. The CDR3 runs from the conserved cysteine through the conserved F or W. Fields, in order: D gene, clone size, J gene, V gene, CDR3 DNA, CDR3 protein. D genes are given only for firm matches. Only some rows state a clone size, as once, few, many or a class for expanded clones.

NA | NA | TRBJ2-2 | TRBV7-9 | TGTGCCAGCAGCTTAGAAGGGACTGCGCTGTTTTTT | CASSLEGTALFF
NA | NA | TRBJ1-6 | TRBV28 | TGTGCCAGCAGTCCGGGGACTCTCCCTTCACCCCTCCACTTT | CASSPGTLPSPLHF
NA | once | TRBJ1-1 | TRBV4-3 | TGCGCCAGCAGCGAGCGAGGTTTGGGTGAAGCTTTCTTT | CASSERGLGEAFF
TRBD2 | NA | TRBJ2-1 | TRBV28 | TGTGCCAGCAGTTCAATACTGACTAGCGGGGGTTACTACAATGAGCAGTTCTTC | CASSSILTSGGYYNEQFF
TRBD1 | NA | TRBJ1-1 | TRBV30 | TGTGCCTTGCACAGGGGGTACACTGAAGCTTTCTTT | CALHRGYTEAFF
TRBD2 | NA | TRBJ2-3 | TRBV11-2 | TGTGCCAGCAGCCGGTCCCGGGGGGGCCTTACAGATACGCAGTATTTT | CASSRSRGGLTDTQYF
NA | NA | TRBJ2-7 | TRBV19 | TGTGCCAGTAGCAGGACTCCCTCAAGCTCCTACGAGCAGTACTTC | CASSRTPSSSYEQYF
NA | NA | TRBJ1-6 | TRBV19 | TGTGCCAGTACACAGGGTGCCGTTTTCAATTCACCCCTCCACTTT | CASTQGAVFNSPLHF
NA | NA | TRBJ2-3 | TRBV6-6 | TGTGCCAGCAGTTACGAAGAGGGAGCCACAGATACGCAGTATTTT | CASSYEEGATDTQYF
TRBD1 | NA | TRBJ2-7 | TRBV5-1 | TGCGCCAGCAGCTTACCAGACAGGGGTAACCACGAGCAGTACTTC | CASSLPDRGNHEQYF
TRBD1 | once | TRBJ1-4 | TRBV28 | TGTGCCAGCACATCGGGACAGGGTACGGAAAAACTGTTTTTT | CASTSGQGTEKLFF
NA | NA | TRBJ1-2 | TRBV9 | TGTGCCAGCAGCGTAGGCGGGGTTTATGGCTACACCTTC | CASSVGGVYGYTF
NA | NA | TRBJ1-3 | TRBV6-2/TRBV6-3 | TGTGCCAGCAGTAACCGACGGGTCTCTGGAAACACCATATATTTT | CASSNRRVSGNTIYF
TRBD1 | NA | TRBJ1-4 | TRBV28 | TGTGCCAGCAGTTCGGGACAGGGGTGGGAAAAACTGTTTTTT | CASSSGQGWEKLFF
NA | NA | TRBJ1-2 | TRBV5-1 | TGCGCCAGCAGCTTGGACTCAAATTCTGGCTACACCTTC | CASSLDSNSGYTF
TRBD1 | NA | TRBJ1-1 | TRBV2 | TGTGCCAGCAGCCAAGACAGGGTGGCCACTGAAGCTTTCTTT | CASSQDRVATEAFF
TRBD1 | few | TRBJ2-5 | TRBV7-9 | TGTGCCAGCAGCTTAGTACAGGGGAGAACCCAAGAGACCCAGTACTTC | CASSLVQGRTQETQYF
NA | NA | TRBJ1-4 | TRBV9 | TGTGCCAGCAGCGTAGCGGACACAACTAATGAAAAACTGTTTTTT | CASSVADTTNEKLFF
NA | NA | TRBJ2-3 | TRBV19 | TGTGCCAGTACGAATCAGGGTAGCACAGATACGCAGTATTTT | CASTNQGSTDTQYF
NA | NA | TRBJ1-3 | TRBV19 | TGTGCCAGCTCGGTAGGGGTTGCAGGAAACACCATATATTTT | CASSVGVAGNTIYF
NA | NA | TRBJ2-3 | TRBV6-1 | TGTGCCAGCAGTGAGTTGAGGTACAACACAGATACGCAGTATTTT | CASSELRYNTDTQYF
NA | NA | TRBJ1-2 | TRBV5-6 | TGTGCCAGCAGCTTGATGCCGGGGGAGTACTATGGCTACACCTTC | CASSLMPGEYYGYTF
TRBD2 | NA | TRBJ2-5 | TRBV19 | TGTGCCAGGAAGCGGGGGGGCCGTCAGACCCAGTACTTC | CARKRGGRQTQYF
NA | NA | TRBJ1-3 | TRBV5-4 | TGTGCCAGCAGCTTGTTCGGGGGCTCTGGAAACACCATATATTTT | CASSLFGGSGNTIYF
NA | NA | TRBJ1-2 | TRBV19 | TGTGCCAGTAGTCGCGACAACCGCTATGGCTACACCTTC | CASSRDNRYGYTF
NA | NA | TRBJ1-4 | TRBV19 | TGTGCCAGTAGGGAGGGAATTACGACTAATGAAAAACTGTTTTTT | CASREGITTNEKLFF
NA | NA | TRBJ1-3 | TRBV10-3 | TGTGCCATCAGTCCCCAGGGTTCTCCCTCTGGAAACACCATATATTTT | CAISPQGSPSGNTIYF
TRBD1 | NA | TRBJ1-2 | TRBV24-1 | TGTGCCACCAGTGATTCCAGACAGGGACTTATCTATGGCTACACCTTC | CATSDSRQGLIYGYTF
NA | once | TRBJ1-1 | TRBV7-2 | TGTGCTGGGGGCAGCTCAAACACTGAAGCTTTCTTT | CAGGSSNTEAFF
TRBD2 | NA | TRBJ2-3 | TRBV9 | TGTGCCAGCGGGGAGGAGCGGGGGGTCAGCACAGATACGCAGTATTTT | CASGEERGVSTDTQYF
NA | once | TRBJ2-7 | TRBV5-1 | TGCGCCAGCAGCTCGACAGTAAACGAGCAGTACTTC | CASSSTVNEQYF
TRBD1 | NA | TRBJ1-1 | TRBV5-1 | TGCGCCAGCAGCTTAGAGGGGGCAACTGAAGCTTTCTTT | CASSLEGATEAFF
NA | NA | TRBJ1-4 | TRBV19 | TGTGCCAGTAGTACCGCTAGACGAGGGGAAAAACTGTTTTTT | CASSTARRGEKLFF
NA | NA | TRBJ1-4 | TRBV7-8 | TGTGCCAGCAGCCCCTCGGTACAGCTTTCGGAAAAACTGTTTTTT | CASSPSVQLSEKLFF
NA | NA | TRBJ2-2 | TRBV11-1 | TGTGCCAGCAGCTTGGTTAGCGGTAGATTCACCGGGGAGCTGTTTTTT | CASSLVSGRFTGELFF
TRBD1 | NA | TRBJ1-1 | TRBV30 | TGTGCCTGGAGTTGGAGGGGGCTTGACACTGAAGCTTTCTTT | CAWSWRGLDTEAFF
TRBD1 | NA | TRBJ1-5 | TRBV12-3/TRBV12-4 | TGTGCCAGCAGGACAGGGGGGCAGCCCCAGCATTTT | CASRTGGQPQHF
NA | NA | TRBJ1-2 | TRBV6-6 | TGTGCCAGCACCTACGGTGTAGGGGTTGGTGGCTACACCTTC | CASTYGVGVGGYTF
NA | few | TRBJ1-2 | TRBV5-1 | TGCGCCAGCAGCTTGGCCTGGACAGAGATCTATGGCTACACCTTC | CASSLAWTEIYGYTF
NA | NA | TRBJ1-6 | TRBV10-3 | TGTGCCATCAGTACAGATGACAATAATTCACCCCTCCACTTT | CAISTDDNNSPLHF
TRBD2 | NA | TRBJ2-5 | TRBV6-4 | TGTGCCAGCAGTGACTCGACTAGCGGGCAAGAGACCCAGTACTTC | CASSDSTSGQETQYF
TRBD1 | NA | TRBJ2-7 | TRBV7-8 | TGTGCCAGCAGACCCTCCCGGGACAGCTCCTACGAGCAGTACTTC | CASRPSRDSSYEQYF
NA | NA | TRBJ1-1 | TRBV7-2 | TGTGCCAGCAGCTTAAACAGGGTGAACACTGAAGCTTTCTTT | CASSLNRVNTEAFF
TRBD1 | NA | TRBJ1-4 | TRBV5-4 | TGTGCCAGCAGCTTGGGGACCGGACAGGAACGACGATCAACTAATGAAAAACTGTTTTTT | CASSLGTGQERRSTNEKLFF
NA | NA | TRBJ2-1 | TRBV4-1 | TGCGCCAGCAGCCAAGCTACGGCCTACAATGAGCAGTTCTTC | CASSQATAYNEQFF
NA | NA | TRBJ2-7 | TRBV6-1 | TGTGCCAGCAGTGAAATTGGGGAGGATCCCTCCTACGAGCAGTACTTC | CASSEIGEDPSYEQYF
TRBD1 | NA | TRBJ2-1 | TRBV5-8 | TGTGCCAGCAGCCTCGACCTCCAGGGGGTGTCCTACAATGAGCAGTTCTTC | CASSLDLQGVSYNEQFF
TRBD1 | few | TRBJ1-2 | TRBV7-9 | TGTGCCAGCAGCGTACCGGGACAGGGGGCGGGTGGCTACACCTTC | CASSVPGQGAGGYTF
TRBD1 | NA | TRBJ2-5 | TRBV29-1 | TGCAGCGCCATGCTCCGGGACAGAAGGCAAGAGACCCAGTACTTC | CSAMLRDRRQETQYF
TRBD1 | NA | TRBJ1-1 | TRBV6-2/TRBV6-3 | TGTGCCAGCAGTTACTTTCGGGACAGGGTGAACACTGAAGCTTTCTTT | CASSYFRDRVNTEAFF
TRBD1 | NA | TRBJ2-3 | TRBV7-8 | TGTGCCAGCAGCCAGGGGGCGCGAACAGATACGCAGTATTTT | CASSQGARTDTQYF
NA | NA | TRBJ1-6 | TRBV7-2 | TGTGCCAGCAGCTTAGACCCAGCAGGATATAATTCACCCCTCCACTTT | CASSLDPAGYNSPLHF
TRBD1 | NA | TRBJ1-4 | TRBV6-5 | TGTGCCGCAACCGGGACAGTACGGGAAAAACTGTTTTTT | CAATGTVREKLFF
NA | NA | TRBJ1-1 | TRBV12-3/TRBV12-4 | TGTGCCAGCAGTTTTCCGGGGACTGAAGCTTTCTTT | CASSFPGTEAFF